This TCR beta chain was recorded in a study of shared clonotypes between healthy human individuals. Background on the study: A few men and a couple of women, aged 18 to 49, were donors.

Study-wide results and limits: Naive subsets, compared against memory subsets, generally had larger estimated richness values. The study found about 5% of naive CD4 clonotypes shared across several donors.

Some clones are missing from TCRdb's copy, which holds only in-frame ones; the method was immunoSEQ multiplex PCR. The top ten hold about 0.94% of the sample, which has around 990,000 clones, approximately 80% seen once. On this clone itself: What it binds is not known.

The V gene end was trimmed by 4 bases and the J gene end by 7 bases; junction bases not matched to a gene: 7. The length of the CDR3 is 14 residues. Germline values: CDR1 LGHNA, CDR2 YNFKEQ. Specimen: memory CD4+ T cells from PBMCs. Subset here: CD45RA-negative fraction. V and J are TRBV4-2 and TRBJ2-4; TRBD1 aligns across 7 bases. This TCR came from a man aged 18 to 29 in good health. Some clones in this sample may be carry-over from other donors' samples. This chain's CDR3 is CASSPKGGENIQYF. For the CDR3, the DNA is TGTGCCAGCAGCCCGAAAGGGGGCGAGAACATTCAGTACTTC.